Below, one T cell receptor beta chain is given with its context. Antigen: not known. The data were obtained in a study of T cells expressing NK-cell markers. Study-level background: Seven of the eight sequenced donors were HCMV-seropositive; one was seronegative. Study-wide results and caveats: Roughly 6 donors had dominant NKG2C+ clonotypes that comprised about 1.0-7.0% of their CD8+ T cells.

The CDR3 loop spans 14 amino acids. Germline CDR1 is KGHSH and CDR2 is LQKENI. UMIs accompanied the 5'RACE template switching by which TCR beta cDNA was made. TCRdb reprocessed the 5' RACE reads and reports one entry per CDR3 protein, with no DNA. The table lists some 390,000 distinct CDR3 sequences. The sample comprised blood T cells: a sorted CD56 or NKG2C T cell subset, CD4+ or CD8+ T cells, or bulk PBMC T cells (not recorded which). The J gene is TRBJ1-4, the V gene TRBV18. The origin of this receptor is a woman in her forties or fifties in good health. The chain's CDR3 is CASSPPGVNEKLFF.